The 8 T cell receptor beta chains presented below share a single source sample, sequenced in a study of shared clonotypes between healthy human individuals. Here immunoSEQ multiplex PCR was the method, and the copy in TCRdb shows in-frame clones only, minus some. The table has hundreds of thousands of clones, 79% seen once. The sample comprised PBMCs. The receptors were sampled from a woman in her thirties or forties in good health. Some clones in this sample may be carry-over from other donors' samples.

DNA for the CDR3: TGTGCCAGCAGCTTAGGTCGGGAGGGAGAGACCCAGTACTTC. Translation gives CASSLGREGETQYF. The V call is TRBV7-2, the J call TRBJ2-5; 8 bases fit TRBD2. V was clipped by 1 base and J by 4 bases; unmatched bases: 2. The CDR3 totals 14 residues. The germline CDR1 and CDR2 sequences are SGHTA and FQGNSA. Drawing the rest from reference TRBV7-2 and TRBJ2-5, the complete variable domain is GAGVSQSPSNKVTEKGKDVELRCDPISGHTALYWYRQSLGQGLEFLIYFQGNSAPDKSGLPSDRFSAERTGGSVSTLTIQRTQQEDSAVYLCASSLGREGETQYFGPGTRLLVL.

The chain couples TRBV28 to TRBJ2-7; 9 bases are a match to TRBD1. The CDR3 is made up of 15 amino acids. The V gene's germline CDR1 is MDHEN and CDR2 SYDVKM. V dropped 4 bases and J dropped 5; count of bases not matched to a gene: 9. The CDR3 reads CASSSTGTGSDEQYF. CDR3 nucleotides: TGTGCCAGCAGTTCCACCGGGACAGGGTCGGACGAGCAGTACTTC.

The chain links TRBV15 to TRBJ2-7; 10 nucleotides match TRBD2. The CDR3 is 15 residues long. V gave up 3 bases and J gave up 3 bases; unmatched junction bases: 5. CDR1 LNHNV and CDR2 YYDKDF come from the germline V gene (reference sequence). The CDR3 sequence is CATSRTLAGGYEQYF. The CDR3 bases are TGTGCCACCAGCAGGACTTTAGCGGGGGGCTACGAGCAGTACTTC. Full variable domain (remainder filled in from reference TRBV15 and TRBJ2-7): DAMVIQNPRYQVTQFGKPVTLSCSQTLNHNVMYWYQQKSSQAPKLLFHYYDKDFNNEADTPDNFQSRRPNTSFCFLDIRSPGLGDTAMYLCATSRTLAGGYEQYFGPGTRLTVT.

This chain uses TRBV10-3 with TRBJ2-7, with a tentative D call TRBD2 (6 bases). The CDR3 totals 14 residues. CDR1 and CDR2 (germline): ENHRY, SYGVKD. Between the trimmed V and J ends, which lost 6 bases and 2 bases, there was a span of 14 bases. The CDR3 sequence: CAISHRDSAYEQYF. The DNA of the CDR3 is TGTGCCATCAGCCACCGGGACTCCGCCTACGAGCAGTACTTC.

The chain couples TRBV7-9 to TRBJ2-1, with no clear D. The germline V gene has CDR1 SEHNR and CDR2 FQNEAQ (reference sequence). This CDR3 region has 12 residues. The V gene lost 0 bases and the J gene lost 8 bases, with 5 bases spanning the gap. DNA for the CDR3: TGTGCCAGCAGCTTAGCGGCGTATGAGCAGTTCTTC. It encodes CASSLAAYEQFF.

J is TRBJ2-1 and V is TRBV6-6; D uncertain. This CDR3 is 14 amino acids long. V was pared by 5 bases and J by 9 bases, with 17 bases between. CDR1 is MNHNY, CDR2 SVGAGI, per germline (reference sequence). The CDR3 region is CASSTHRPVGEQFF. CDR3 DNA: TGTGCCAGCAGTACCCATAGGCCCGTCGGTGAGCAGTTCTTC.

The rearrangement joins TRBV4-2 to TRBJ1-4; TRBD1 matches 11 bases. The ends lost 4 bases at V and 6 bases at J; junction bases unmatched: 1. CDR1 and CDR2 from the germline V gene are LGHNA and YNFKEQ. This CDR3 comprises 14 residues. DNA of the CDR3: TGTGCCAGCAGCCCGGGACAGGGGGATGAAAAACTGTTTTTT. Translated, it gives CASSPGQGDEKLFF.

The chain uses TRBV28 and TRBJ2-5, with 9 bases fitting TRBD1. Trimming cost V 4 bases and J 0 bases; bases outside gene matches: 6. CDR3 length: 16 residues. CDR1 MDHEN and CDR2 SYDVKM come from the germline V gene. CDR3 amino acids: CASSSRTGAYQETQYF. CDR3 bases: TGTGCCAGCAGTTCAAGGACAGGGGCGTACCAAGAGACCCAGTACTTC.